This TCR beta chain originates from a study of T-cell memory formation after mild COVID-19. This clonotype was observed at least ten times. Its antigen remains unidentified. General study points: The authors left the SARS-CoV-2 specificity of second-wave clones peaking on day 37 unconfirmed. Day 15 to 85 contractors were CD4/CD8 balanced; later expanders leaned CD4+. Pre-infection memory carried some responding clones, suggesting that cross-reactive memory joined.

Via MiXCR, TCRdb re-called the 5' RACE reads, giving one row per CDR3 protein. The sample comprises almost 250,000 distinct CDR3 sequences, about 16% of which are singletons, and about 2% rests with the top ten. This TCR was recovered from an adult woman who had mild COVID-19 (a few samples of this study predate the infection). Cell type and time point are not known. The sequencing input was PBMCs or a T cell subset sorted from them (not recorded which).

CDR3 loop: CASRISEIETQYF. The CDR3 DNA reads as TGTGCCAGCAGGATTTCGGAGATAGAGACCCAGTACTTC. The chain carries TRBV6-1 and TRBJ2-5; D is unresolved. Trimming shortened V by 6 bases and J by 4 bases, and 12 bases separated the two germline ends. The CDR3 is 13 amino acids. CDR1 and CDR2 from the germline V gene are MNHNS and SASEGT.